This T cell receptor beta chain was captured in a study of blood T cell repertoires in COVID-19. Study information: There were acute and convalescent COVID-19 samples, and they came from the United States, Italy and Spain. PBMCs, B-cell-depleted T cells, or T cells provided the cDNA or gDNA that made up the material.

As handled by the study authors: Estimates of nucleated cell counts were drawn from the amplification of reference gene primers. Profiled with immunoSEQ multiplex PCR; TCRdb holds only in-frame clones, not every one. The DNA gave D and trimming, while V, J and clone size come from that table. This sample has around 150,000 clones; about 85% occur once, and the top ten carry 0.99%. CDR1 is SNHLY and CDR2 is FYNNEI in the germline V gene. V dropped 6 bases and J dropped 3 bases, with 11 bases sitting between them. The CDR3 loop spans 13 amino acids. This receptor was taken from a man between 18 and 29 years old with acute or convalescent COVID-19. The rearrangement links TRBV2 to TRBJ1-2; a possible D gene is TRBD1 (6 bases). The sample was peripheral blood. This CDR3 is CASRAGTYYGYTF. In DNA form, the CDR3 reads TGTGCCAGCAGGGCCGGGACATACTATGGCTACACCTTC.